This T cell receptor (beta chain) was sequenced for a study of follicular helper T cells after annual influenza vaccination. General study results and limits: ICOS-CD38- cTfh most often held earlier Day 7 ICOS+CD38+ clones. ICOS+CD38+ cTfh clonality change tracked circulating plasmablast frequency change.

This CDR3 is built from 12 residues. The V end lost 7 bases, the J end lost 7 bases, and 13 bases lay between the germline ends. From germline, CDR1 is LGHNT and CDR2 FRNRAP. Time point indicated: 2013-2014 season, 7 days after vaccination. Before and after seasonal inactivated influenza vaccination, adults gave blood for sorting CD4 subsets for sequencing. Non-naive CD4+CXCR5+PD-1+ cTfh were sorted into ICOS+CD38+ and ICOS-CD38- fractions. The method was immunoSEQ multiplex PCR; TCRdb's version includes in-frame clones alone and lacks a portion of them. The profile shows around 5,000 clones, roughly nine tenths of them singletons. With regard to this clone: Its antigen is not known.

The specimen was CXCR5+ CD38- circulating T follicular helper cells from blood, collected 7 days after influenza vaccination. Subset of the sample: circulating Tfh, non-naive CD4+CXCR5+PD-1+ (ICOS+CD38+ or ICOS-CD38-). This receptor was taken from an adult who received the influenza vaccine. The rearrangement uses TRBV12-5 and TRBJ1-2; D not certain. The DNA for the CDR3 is TGTGCTAGTGCCCTCCAGGCATCTGGCTACACCTTC. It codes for CASALQASGYTF.